Detailed here is one TCR beta chain. Its antigen remains unidentified. This CDR3 region has 12 residues. Between the trimmed V and J ends, which lost 3 bases and 4 bases, there was a span of 3 bases. Germline V lookup: CDR1 MNHEY, CDR2 SMNVEV (reference sequence). This sample is part of a study of cytomegalovirus exposure and HLA in healthy donors. Notes on the study in general: One later analysis, an examination of the approximately 120 validation repertoires, found that first-cohort TCR clusters tended to co-occur in them. Among the CMV-associated chains, a few were confirmed in vitro as specific for CMV antigens.

Using immunoSEQ multiplex PCR, the repertoire was profiled, and TCRdb retains in-frame clones only, with some absent. The sample lists some 110,000 clones, 75% to 90% seen once, with about 4.1% in the top ten. This clonotype was sampled from a young man in good health and CMV-seropositive. The chain links TRBV27 to TRBJ1-4; D remains unclear. Sequenced material: PBMCs. The CDR3 loop reads CASSFLNEKLFF. The CDR3, as DNA: TGTGCCAGCAGTTTTCTTAATGAAAAACTGTTTTTT.